This TCR beta chain was captured in a study of Graves' ophthalmopathy and Graves' hyperthyroidism. About the study: Stable hyperthyroidism was defined by absence of ophthalmopathy within 18 months of follow-up. Findings of the study overall: A 13-signature model separated ophthalmopathy from stable hyperthyroidism, reaching roughly 85% sensitivity and around 83% specificity cross-validated.

Deletions cut 2 bases from V and 2 bases from J, with 5 bases between. This CDR3 region has 13 residues. The germline V gene encodes CDR1 KGHDR and CDR2 SFDVKD. Other autoimmune diseases, uncontrolled infections, pregnancy or lactation ruled patients out of participation. Symptoms, serum thyroxine and TRAb, thyroid ultrasound, and orbital computed tomography formed the diagnostic basis. This clonotype has at least ten counts. The target antigen is unknown. Amplified material comprised TCR beta CDR3 regions derived from RNA transcripts. After a first-round RT-PCR with HTBI primers, a second-round multiplex PCR was run. TCRdb recomputed calls from the multiplex PCR reads with MiXCR, one row per CDR3 protein. The sample carries about 1.2 million distinct CDR3 sequences, about 36% recorded once.

The J gene is TRBJ1-2, the V gene TRBV24-1, with a possible D match to TRBD1 (5 bases). The sample taken for sequencing was peripheral blood or thyroid tissue (not recorded which). The TCR originated in an adult man with Graves' hyperthyroidism. CDR3 residues: CATSDWGNYGYTF. For the CDR3, the DNA is TGTGCCACCAGTGATTGGGGGAACTATGGCTACACCTTC.